A single sample gave rise to the 22 T cell receptor beta chains below, sequenced in a study of control samples from healthy donors and cancer patients. TCRdb keeps only in-frame clones here, not all; method: immunoSEQ multiplex PCR. There are over 110,000 clones in the sample; roughly 92% occur only once, and about 11% lies in the top ten. Sequencing input: blood. These TCRs come from a man between 25 and 39 years old in good health.

This chain links TRBV12-3 or TRBV12-4 with TRBJ1-2; D possibly corresponds to TRBD1 (5 bases). The V end was cut by 7 bases, the J end by 8 bases, with 14 bases between. The CDR3 is 12 residues long. The CDR3 DNA reads TGTGCCAGCACCTCGTTCGGGGGAGGCTACACCTTC. It encodes CASTSFGGGYTF.

The chain joins TRBV28 to TRBJ1-5; TRBD1 matches 8 bases. In germline, CDR1 is MDHEN, CDR2 SYDVKM. The CDR3 loop spans 17 amino acids. Unmatched junction bases numbered 10, after V lost 6 bases and J lost 0 bases. CDR3 protein: CASSRRTGTYSNQPQHF. In nucleotides, the CDR3 is TGTGCCAGCAGCCGCAGGACAGGGACGTATAGCAATCAGCCCCAGCATTTT.

The chain joins TRBV6-5 to TRBJ2-7; no clear D gene. The CDR3 has 12 residues. The ends were cut back, 3 bases at V and 3 bases at J, with 6 bases in the middle. Germline-derived CDR1 and CDR2 are MNHEY and SVGAGI. For the CDR3, the DNA is TGTGCCAGCAGTTATGCCGGCTACGAGCAGTACTTC. Translating gives CASSYAGYEQYF.

The J gene is TRBJ2-7, the V gene TRBV28, with 7 positions matching TRBD1. CDR1 and CDR2 (germline): MDHEN, SYDVKM. Trimming took 2 bases from V and 5 from J; bases not matched to a gene: 6. This CDR3 is built from 14 residues. As DNA, the CDR3 is TGTGCCAGCAGTTTACCTGGGACAGCTGACGAGCAGTACTTC. Its protein is CASSLPGTADEQYF.

The chain combines TRBV7-6 with TRBJ2-3; 12 nucleotides agree with TRBD2. This CDR3 has 15 residues. Per the germline V gene, CDR1 is SGHVS and CDR2 is FNYEAQ. Trimming removed 1 base from V and 4 bases from J; junction bases left unmatched: 0. The CDR3 reads CASSLGLAGADTQYF. The CDR3 bases are TGTGCCAGCAGCTTAGGACTAGCGGGAGCAGATACGCAGTATTTT. Full variable domain (remainder filled in from reference TRBV7-6 and TRBJ2-3): GAGVSQSPRYKVTKRGQDVALRCDPISGHVSLYWYRQALGQGPEFLTYFNYEAQQDKSGLPNDRFSAERPEGSISTLTIQRTEQRDSAMYRCASSLGLAGADTQYFGPGTRLTVL.

This chain links TRBV27 with TRBJ2-7; D is perhaps TRBD1 or TRBD2 (5 bases each). The CDR3 loop spans 15 amino acids. Germline CDR1 MNHEY, CDR2 SMNVEV (reference sequence). V was cut by 7 bases and J by 0 bases, with 16 bases left in between. The CDR3 protein is CASTWAGASSYEQYF. In DNA form, the CDR3 reads TGTGCCAGCACCTGGGCCGGGGCAAGCTCCTACGAGCAGTACTTC.

V and J are TRBV7-9 and TRBJ1-1; D is undetermined. From germline, CDR1 is SEHNR and CDR2 FQNEAQ (reference sequence). CDR3 length: 15 residues. Between the trimmed V and J ends, which lost 3 bases and 4 bases, there was a span of 15 bases. The CDR3 protein is CASSFSDRMGTEAFF. Here the CDR3 DNA reads TGTGCCAGCAGCTTCTCGGATAGGATGGGCACTGAAGCTTTCTTT.

This rearrangement joins TRBV2 to TRBJ2-1; 10 bases map to TRBD1. After removal of 5 bases from V and 5 bases from J, the junction contained 3 bases not matched to a gene. Germline-derived CDR1 and CDR2 are SNHLY and FYNNEI. The CDR3 spans 14 residues. This CDR3 is CASSTGTGDNEQFF. The CDR3 nucleotides read TGTGCCAGCAGTACCGGGACAGGGGACAATGAGCAGTTCTTC. Full variable domain (outside the CDR3, taken from reference TRBV2 and TRBJ2-1): EPEVTQTPSHQVTQMGQEVILRCVPISNHLYFYWYRQILGQKVEFLVSFYNNEISEKSEIFDDQFSVERPDGSNFTLKIRSTKLEDSAMYFCASSTGTGDNEQFFGPGTRLTVL.

This sequence joins TRBV18 and TRBJ2-1; 10 bases are a match to TRBD2. Trimming cost V 9 bases and J 8 bases; bases outside gene matches: 13. Germline V lookup: CDR1 KGHSH, CDR2 LQKENI. The CDR3 covers 15 residues. This CDR3 reads CARAWASGSPHEQFF. The DNA for the CDR3 is TGTGCCAGAGCATGGGCTAGCGGGAGTCCCCATGAGCAGTTCTTC.

This clone is a singleton in its sample. This chain connects TRBV28 to TRBJ2-6; TRBD1 matches at 9 bases. There are 18 residues in the CDR3. CDR1 is MDHEN, CDR2 SYDVKM, per germline. V was clipped by 2 bases and J by 1 base; unmatched bases: 6. The CDR3, as DNA: TGTGCCAGCAGTTTAGGGGGACAGGGCCTGTCTGGGGCCAACGTCCTGACTTTC. Encoded protein: CASSLGGQGLSGANVLTF.

The chain joins TRBV4-1 to TRBJ2-7, with TRBD1 matching over 7 bases. CDR1 MGHRA and CDR2 YSYEKL come from the germline V gene. Unmatched junction bases numbered 4, after V lost 1 base and J lost 1 base. The CDR3 is 15 amino acids. DNA of the CDR3: TGCGCCAGCAGCCAAGTTCCGGGACAGTCCTACGAGCAGTACTTC. Its protein is CASSQVPGQSYEQYF.

The chain combines TRBV19 with TRBJ2-3, with D possibly matching TRBD1 (5 bases). The V end lost 5 bases, the J end lost 1 base, and 16 bases lay between the germline ends. The CDR3 runs to 16 residues. Germline values: CDR1 LNHDA, CDR2 SQIVND (reference sequence). The CDR3 loop is CASSLHRQYGTDTQYF. In nucleotides, the CDR3 is TGTGCCAGTAGTTTGCACAGACAGTACGGCACAGATACGCAGTATTTT.

The rearrangement joins TRBV7-8 to TRBJ1-2, with D maybe TRBD1 (5 bases). CDR1 and CDR2 (germline): SGHVS, FQNEAQ. Trimming removed 5 bases from V and 4 bases from J, with 23 bases in between. CDR3 length equals 17 residues. The CDR3 loop is CASSQRDPQLEGYGYTF. The CDR3 DNA reads as TGTGCCAGCAGCCAACGGGACCCCCAACTGGAGGGCTATGGCTACACCTTC. The complete variable domain, with remaining parts taken from reference TRBV7-8 and TRBJ1-2, reads GAGVSQSPRYKVAKRGQDVALRCDPISGHVSLFWYQQALGQGPEFLTYFQNEAQLDKSGLPSDRFFAERPEGSVSTLKIQRTQQEDSAVYLCASSQRDPQLEGYGYTFGSGTRLTVV.

The chain uses TRBV6-5 and TRBJ1-2, with D uncertain. V lost 0 bases, J lost 4 bases, and 12 bases lay in between. CDR1 is MNHEY and CDR2 is SVGAGI in the germline V gene. The CDR3 sequence is 15 residues long. The CDR3 DNA follows: TGTGCCAGCAGTTACTCTGTTATTGGCAGCTATGGCTACACCTTC. Translated: CASSYSVIGSYGYTF.

The CDR3, as DNA: TGTGCCAGCAGTGTAGGGCCGTACTCCTACGAGCAGTACTTC. Translation: CASSVGPYSYEQYF. The chain combines TRBV2 with TRBJ2-7; no reliable D call. The CDR3 loop spans 14 amino acids. V dropped 4 bases and J dropped 0 bases, with 10 bases sitting between them. Germline V lookup: CDR1 SNHLY, CDR2 FYNNEI.

This sequence joins TRBV28 and TRBJ1-5, with a possible D match to TRBD1 (5 bases). V lost 3 bases to trimming and J lost 10 bases, with 22 bases between them. Germline V lookup: CDR1 MDHEN, CDR2 SYDVKM. This CDR3 contains 16 residues. The CDR3 protein is CASSLSTPGRTSPQHF. CDR3 DNA: TGTGCCAGCAGTTTGAGTACTCCAGGGCGCACTAGCCCCCAGCATTTT. The variable domain in full, completed from reference TRBV28 and TRBJ1-5, reads DVKVTQSSRYLVKRTGEKVFLECVQDMDHENMFWYRQDPGLGLRLIYFSYDVKMKEKGDIPEGYSVSREKKERFSLILESASTNQTSMYLCASSLSTPGRTSPQHFGDGTRLSIL.

The DNA of the CDR3 is TGTGCCAGTAGTATAGAGGGGACATCTGAAGCTTTCTTT. It yields the protein CASSIEGTSEAFF. The chain carries TRBV19 and TRBJ1-1; D might be TRBD1 (6 bases). V was clipped by 0 bases and J by 6 bases, with 8 bases between them. The V gene's germline CDR1 is LNHDA and CDR2 SQIVND (reference sequence). CDR3 length equals 13 residues.

This clone was observed a handful of times. Other DNA sequences in this specimen translate into the identical CDR3. The V gene is TRBV28, the J gene TRBJ1-2; TRBD1 aligns across 7 bases. Germline CDR1 reads MDHEN; CDR2 reads SYDVKM. The CDR3 loop spans 14 amino acids. With 2 bases clipped from V and 0 bases from J, the junction kept 0 bases outside the gene matches. The CDR3: CASSLGQANYGYTF. The DNA of the CDR3 is TGTGCCAGCAGTTTAGGACAGGCTAACTATGGCTACACCTTC.

J is TRBJ1-5 and V is TRBV2; TRBD1 matches 10 bases. V gave up 3 bases and J gave up 5 bases; unmatched junction bases: 1. The CDR3 loop spans 14 amino acids. Germline V gene sequence: CDR1 SNHLY, CDR2 FYNNEI. CDR3 DNA: TGTGCCAGCAGTGAGGACAGGGGGGATCAGCCCCAGCATTTT. Translated, it gives CASSEDRGDQPQHF. The complete variable domain, with remaining parts taken from reference TRBV2 and TRBJ1-5, reads EPEVTQTPSHQVTQMGQEVILRCVPISNHLYFYWYRQILGQKVEFLVSFYNNEISEKSEIFDDQFSVERPDGSNFTLKIRSTKLEDSAMYFCASSEDRGDQPQHFGDGTRLSIL.

The rearrangement joins TRBV5-4 to TRBJ2-7, with unresolved D. In germline, CDR1 is SGHNT, CDR2 YYREEE (reference sequence). V dropped 0 bases and J dropped 2 bases, with 9 bases sitting between them. This CDR3 has 14 amino acids. The CDR3 loop reads CASSLGTSPYEQYF. The CDR3 DNA reads TGTGCCAGCAGCTTGGGGACCTCCCCCTACGAGCAGTACTTC.

Comment on this clone: This sample includes further DNA sequences coding for the same CDR3. V and J are TRBV19 and TRBJ2-7; TRBD1 matches 8 bases. This CDR3 comprises 15 residues. CDR1 is LNHDA and CDR2 is SQIVND in the germline V gene (reference sequence). V shed 5 bases and J 2 bases; nucleotides not matched to a gene: 8. The CDR3 sequence is CASSVPGQATYEQYF. For the CDR3, the DNA is TGTGCCAGTAGTGTTCCGGGACAGGCTACCTACGAGCAGTACTTC.

The J gene is TRBJ2-7, the V gene TRBV6-5; tentatively, D is TRBD2 (5 bases). The CDR3 is 14 amino acids. V was cut by 11 bases and J by 1 base, with 18 bases left in between. The V gene's germline CDR1 is MNHEY and CDR2 SVGAGI. Here the CDR3 DNA reads TGTGCCGCCACAGTACGGGGAAAGTCCTACGAGCAGTACTTC. Its protein product is CAATVRGKSYEQYF.